These 2 T cell receptor beta chains originate from one sample sequenced in a study of shared clonotypes between healthy human individuals. Profiling relied on immunoSEQ multiplex PCR, and the TCRdb table lists in-frame clones only, not all of them. The table records about 2 million clones, roughly 96% of them present only once. Sequencing was performed on naive CD4+ T cells sorted from blood. The subset is: CD45RA+ positively selected. All receptors come from a man in his late teens or twenties in good health.

This clone was counted only a few times. The V call is TRBV5-5, the J call TRBJ1-6; D is perhaps TRBD1 (5 bases). The germline V and J ends were trimmed by 0 bases and 11 bases, with 9 bases remaining between them. CDR1 SGHKS and CDR2 YYEKEE come from the germline V gene (reference sequence). The CDR3 covers 13 residues. CDR3 amino acids: CASSLGGKAPLHF. The CDR3 DNA follows: TGTGCCAGCAGCTTGGGGGGGAAGGCACCCCTCCACTTT.

In this sample, this clone turned up once. V gene TRBV5-4 combines with J gene TRBJ2-1; 9 nucleotides line up with TRBD2. Germline V gene data show CDR1 as SGHNT and CDR2 as YYREEE (reference sequence). The CDR3 sequence is 15 residues long. V dropped 5 bases and J dropped 2; count of bases not matched to a gene: 5. Here the CDR3 DNA reads TGTGCCAGCAGACGAAGCGGGGGGACCTACAATGAGCAGTTCTTC. Protein product: CASRRSGGTYNEQFF.